This TCR beta chain is from a study of beta chain features in type 1 diabetes. The study's findings and limits: Shortening that was moderate but significant affected the TCRB CDR3s of Type 1 diabetes patients in all four CD4+ subsets. Among type 1 diabetes patients, VDJ junctions had fewer insertions and more deletions.

Researchers reported sorting CD4+ naive, central memory, regulatory and stem cell-like memory cells via CD45RO/CCR7/CD25/CD127/CD95/CD27. What was sequenced were expressed TCRB transcripts, since all of the isolated RNA had been reverse transcribed. Approximately 3.6 million reads was the average for naive, central memory and regulatory T cell samples. This table comes from immunoSEQ multiplex PCR, and its TCRdb copy is limited to in-frame clones, with some not included. The sample has 100,000 to 150,000 clones, roughly 10% seen once. Only a few counts were recorded for this clone. Antigen unknown. The CDR3 sequence is 12 residues long. Germline loops: CDR1 SQVTM, CDR2 ANQGSEA. V was clipped by 7 bases and J by 5 bases; unmatched bases: 6.

Specimen: central memory CD4+ T cells from blood. The V call is TRBV29-1, the J call TRBJ2-5; 8 bases are shared with TRBD2. This TCR was recovered from a man aged 25-45 years with type 1 diabetes. CDR3 in amino acids: CSGFSSGETQYF. As DNA, the CDR3 is TGCAGCGGTTTCTCTAGCGGGGAGACCCAGTACTTC.